This T cell receptor beta chain was recorded in a study of cytomegalovirus exposure and HLA in healthy donors. Overall study results and limits: According to the study, around 150 TCR beta chains were cytomegalovirus-associated. A further, later analysis showed that HLA-associated TCR beta chains (compared with equally common others) were more clonally expanded.

Primers for the PCR totalled 60 Vbeta and 13 Jbeta. Data came from immunoSEQ multiplex PCR; TCRdb stores just in-frame clones and leaves some out. Here the sample spans tens of thousands of clones, under 80% being singletons. Of note for this clone: What it binds is unknown.

This receptor was taken from a woman under 40 in good health and CMV-seronegative. The sample comprised PBMCs.

The CDR3 region has the DNA TGTGCCAGCAGTGGCCGGGACAGGAACTCGTCCTCTGGAAACACCATATATTTT. Translating gives CASSGRDRNSSSGNTIYF. The rearrangement uses TRBV25-1 and TRBJ1-3; the match to TRBD1 covers 8 bases. V trimming: 4 bases; J trimming: 0 bases; junction bases outside the gene matches: 11. Per the germline V gene, CDR1 is MGHDK and CDR2 is SYGVNS. This CDR3 contains 18 residues.